What follows are 24 T cell receptor beta chains derived from one specimen sequenced in a study of blood T cells in healthy people across ages. A J-beta primer mix and a sample-barcoded 5' primer were used in a second PCR of about 6 to 12 cycles. TCRdb recomputed calls from the 5' RACE reads with MiXCR, one row per CDR3 protein. The sample shows approximately 800,000 distinct CDR3 sequences, approximately 55% of them seen only once. The source material was blood. The source of these receptors is a man older than 75 in good health.

A few counts support this clonotype. V gene TRBV19 combines with J gene TRBJ2-5; D is ambiguous. Germline V gene lookup returns CDR1 LNHDA and CDR2 SQIVND (reference sequence). The CDR3 has 14 amino acids. The V and J ends lost 2 bases and 2 bases respectively, with 9 bases between them. As DNA, the CDR3 is TGTGCCAGTAGTATATCTTGGGGTCAAGAGACCCAGTACTTC. Translated: CASSISWGQETQYF.

This clonotype showed up just once. This rearrangement joins TRBV5-1 to TRBJ2-2; D is unclear. The CDR3 sequence is 15 residues long. V was pared by 6 bases and J by 4 bases, with 16 bases between. Germline-derived CDR1 and CDR2 are SGHRS and YFSETQ. DNA of the CDR3: TGCGCCAGCAAGGGATTAGTTCTAGGCACCGGGGAGCTGTTTTTT. Protein sequence: CASKGLVLGTGELFF. The full variable domain, rest sourced from reference TRBV5-1 and TRBJ2-2, is KAGVTQTPRYLIKTRGQQVTLSCSPISGHRSVSWYQQTPGQGLQFLFEYFSETQRNKGNFPGRFSGRQFSNSRSEMNVSTLELGDSALYLCASKGLVLGTGELFFGEGSRLTVL.

The chain couples TRBV2 to TRBJ2-5; 7 bases are shared with TRBD2. This CDR3 is built from 14 residues. Germline V lookup: CDR1 SNHLY, CDR2 FYNNEI. Trimming removed 3 bases from V and 4 bases from J; junction bases left unmatched: 5. The CDR3 DNA is TGTGCCAGCAGTGACGCGGGAGTAGGAGAGACCCAGTACTTC. Translated: CASSDAGVGETQYF. The whole variable domain, remainder taken from reference TRBV2 and TRBJ2-5, is EPEVTQTPSHQVTQMGQEVILRCVPISNHLYFYWYRQILGQKVEFLVSFYNNEISEKSEIFDDQFSVERPDGSNFTLKIRSTKLEDSAMYFCASSDAGVGETQYFGPGTRLLVL.

The gene calls are TRBV18 and TRBJ2-5; TRBD2 matches at 7 bases. CDR1 is KGHSH and CDR2 is LQKENI in the germline V gene. The CDR3 runs 14 residues. Unmatched junction bases numbered 13, after V lost 4 bases and J lost 11 bases. The CDR3 region has the DNA TGTGCCAGCTCACTCGCGGGGGAGCTACTAGAGCAGTACTTC. Protein sequence: CASSLAGELLEQYF. The whole variable domain, remainder taken from reference TRBV18 and TRBJ2-5, is NAGVMQNPRHLVRRRGQEARLRCSPMKGHSHVYWYRQLPEEGLKFMVYLQKENIIDESGMPKERFSAEFPKEGPSILRIQQVVRGDSAAYFCASSLAGELLEQYFGPGTRLLVL.

The V and J genes are TRBV28 and TRBJ2-3; possible D gene TRBD2, 6 bases. Germline V lookup: CDR1 MDHEN, CDR2 SYDVKM. Trimming shortened V by 7 bases and J by 2 bases, and 13 bases separated the two germline ends. This CDR3 contains 14 residues. Here the CDR3 reads CASTGEGFTDTQYF. CDR3 DNA: TGTGCCAGCACGGGAGAGGGATTCACAGATACGCAGTATTTT.

Details on this clonotype: An end of the junction differs from the germline gene, which may be a read error. CDR3 protein: CANSQVFAGYNEQFF. CDR3 in DNA: TGTGCCAACAGCCAAGTATTCGCTGGCTACAATGAGCAGTTCTTC. The chain recombines TRBV3-1 with TRBJ2-1; D unresolved. Per germline, CDR1 LGHDT and CDR2 YNNKEL (reference sequence). The CDR3 totals 15 residues.

The chain joins TRBV10-3 to TRBJ2-1; D is perhaps TRBD2 (6 bases). Between the trimmed V and J ends, which lost 2 bases and 0 bases, there was a span of 8 bases. The CDR3 runs 15 residues. The germline CDR1 and CDR2 sequences are ENHRY and SYGVKD. CDR3 nucleotide sequence: TGTGCCATCAGTGAGCGGGAGAGCTCCTACAATGAGCAGTTCTTC. It is translated as CAISERESSYNEQFF.

About this clonotype: The junction departs from the called germline gene at one end, perhaps through a read error. V and J are TRBV20-1 and TRBJ2-4; D ambiguous. The CDR3 contains 11 residues. The germline V gene encodes CDR1 DFQATT and CDR2 SNEGSKA (reference sequence). CDR3 protein: CIANPSGVQYF. Here the CDR3 DNA reads TGCATTGCTAACCCCAGTGGGGTGCAGTACTTC.

The chain uses TRBV29-1 and TRBJ2-2; no firm D call. V was shortened by 6 bases and J by 2 bases, with 7 bases between the two germline ends. The CDR3 runs to 12 residues. In germline, CDR1 is SQVTM, CDR2 ANQGSEA. The CDR3, as DNA: TGCAGCGTCGCGCCAAACACCGGGGAGCTGTTTTTT. It specifies CSVAPNTGELFF.

This clonotype was seen a single time. One base away lies a much larger clone, so this may be a sequencing read error. The chain joins TRBV12-3 or TRBV12-4 to TRBJ2-7; 7 bases are a match to TRBD1. The CDR3 length is 18 residues. Germline trimming cut 3 bases from V and 3 bases from J; bases unmatched to any gene: 17. The CDR3 protein is CASSFSDLTGKFFYEQYF. CDR3 DNA: TGTGCCAGCAGTTTTAGTGACCTGACAGGGAAGTTTTTCTACGAGCAGTACTTC.

The CDR3 DNA reads TGCGCCAGCCGGACAGGGGGTATTTACAATGAGCAGTTCTTC. It codes for CASRTGGIYNEQFF. The V gene is TRBV5-1, the J gene TRBJ2-1; 10 bases map to TRBD1. Unmatched junction bases numbered 5, after V lost 7 bases and J lost 4 bases. The length of the CDR3 is 14 residues. Germline CDR1 reads SGHRS; CDR2 reads YFSETQ.

The chain combines TRBV6-1 with TRBJ1-5; D not resolved. CDR3 size: 15 residues. Between the trimmed V and J ends, which lost 2 bases and 4 bases, there was a span of 12 bases. Germline V gene sequence: CDR1 MNHNS, CDR2 SASEGT. The CDR3 is CASSEQPGLNQPQHF. CDR3 DNA sequence: TGTGCCAGCAGTGAACAGCCAGGCCTGAATCAGCCCCAGCATTTT.

Details on this clonotype: One base away lies a much larger clone, so this may be a sequencing read error. The chain links TRBV7-2 to TRBJ1-2; D is ambiguous. CDR1 and CDR2 from the germline V gene are SGHTA and FQGNSA. The CDR3 sequence is 15 residues long. The V end was cut by 5 bases, the J end by 1 base, with 14 bases between. CDR3 in amino acids: CASSPSPRSNYGYTF. The CDR3 DNA follows: TGTGCCAGCAGCCCGAGCCCCAGAAGTAACTATGGCTACACCTTC.

The V and J genes are TRBV28 and TRBJ2-6; D ambiguous. This CDR3 is 14 amino acids long. V was clipped by 9 bases and J by 0 bases, with 9 bases between them. Germline V gene sequence: CDR1 MDHEN, CDR2 SYDVKM. CDR3 loop: CASLSFSGANVLTF. For the CDR3, the DNA is TGTGCCAGTCTGAGTTTCTCTGGGGCCAACGTCCTGACTTTC. Complete variable domain (other parts from reference TRBV28 and TRBJ2-6): DVKVTQSSRYLVKRTGEKVFLECVQDMDHENMFWYRQDPGLGLRLIYFSYDVKMKEKGDIPEGYSVSREKKERFSLILESASTNQTSMYLCASLSFSGANVLTFGAGSRLTVL.

V gene TRBV24-1 combines with J gene TRBJ2-7, with 8 bases lining up with TRBD2. Trimming cost V 5 bases and J 0 bases; bases outside gene matches: 2. Germline CDR1 is KGHDR and CDR2 is SFDVKD. There are 14 residues in the CDR3. CDR3 protein: CATSAGTSSYEQYF. CDR3 in DNA: TGTGCCACCAGTGCGGGGACTAGCTCCTACGAGCAGTACTTC.

V gene TRBV9 combines with J gene TRBJ2-5, with D tentatively TRBD1 (5 bases). This CDR3 comprises 15 residues. Per germline, CDR1 SGDLS and CDR2 YYNGEE. Trimming shortened V by 2 bases and J by 5 bases, and 16 bases separated the two germline ends. The CDR3 reads CASSVEAWGVETQYF. CDR3 nucleotide sequence: TGTGCCAGCAGCGTCGAGGCGTGGGGCGTCGAGACCCAGTACTTC. The variable domain in full, with the rest retrieved from reference TRBV9 and TRBJ2-5, is DSGVTQTPKHLITATGQRVTLRCSPRSGDLSVYWYQQSLDQGLQFLIQYYNGEERAKGNILERFSAQQFPDLHSELNLSSLELGDSALYFCASSVEAWGVETQYFGPGTRLLVL.

This chain connects TRBV18 to TRBJ2-6; D might be TRBD1 (5 bases). Trimming took off 0 bases at V and 2 bases at J, with 11 bases between the two ends. Germline V CDR1 and CDR2: KGHSH, LQKENI. This CDR3 comprises 17 residues. CDR3 DNA sequence: TGTGCCAGCTCACCACCGCAGGGAAACCCTGGGGCCAACGTCCTGACTTTC. It is translated as CASSPPQGNPGANVLTF.

The chain has TRBV24-1 and TRBJ2-5, with 8 positions matching TRBD1. The better agreement between TRBJ2-7 and the DNA end casts doubt on the J call. Germline CDR1 KGHDR, CDR2 SFDVKD. The CDR3 loop spans 14 amino acids. The CDR3 region has the DNA TGTGCCACCACCTGGGGACAGGCTTCCTACGAGCAGTACTTC. Amino acids: CATTWGQASYEQYF.

This clonotype was counted a few times. The CDR3 is CASSEDIQYF. For the CDR3, the DNA is TGTGCCAGCAGTGAGGACATTCAGTACTTC. The rearrangement uses TRBV2 and TRBJ2-7; no reliable D call. Gene TRBJ2-4 matches the end of the DNA better, so the J call may be wrong. Germline CDR1 and CDR2: SNHLY and FYNNEI. The CDR3 is 10 amino acids.

V usage is TRBV9 and J usage is TRBJ2-1; 8 bases are a match to TRBD2. The CDR3 is 15 amino acids. V was clipped by 3 bases and J by 10 bases; unmatched bases: 12. Germline V lookup: CDR1 SGDLS, CDR2 YYNGEE. The CDR3 is CASSAVAGLIGEQFF. The CDR3 DNA is TGTGCCAGCAGCGCGGTAGCGGGACTCATTGGGGAGCAGTTCTTC.

The chain employs TRBV4-2 and TRBJ1-4; 11 nucleotides match TRBD1. Germline values: CDR1 LGHNA, CDR2 YNFKEQ. V dropped 4 bases and J dropped 3; count of bases not matched to a gene: 13. The CDR3 is 19 residues long. The CDR3 loop is CASSPSDRGLVRSNEKLFF. CDR3 DNA sequence: TGTGCCAGCAGCCCCTCGGACAGGGGGCTGGTGAGGTCTAATGAAAAACTGTTTTTT.

V is TRBV29-1 and J is TRBJ1-5; D gene ambiguous. CDR3 length equals 12 residues. The V and J ends lost 4 bases and 5 bases respectively, with 9 bases between them. Germline CDR1 is SQVTM and CDR2 is ANQGSEA. The CDR3 DNA is TGCAGCGTTGCCCAGGCCGATCAGCCCCAGCATTTT. The encoded protein is CSVAQADQPQHF.

The chain combines TRBV13 with TRBJ2-5; 10 bases are shared with TRBD2. The end of the DNA aligns better with TRBJ2-1, so the J call may be wrong. Per the germline V gene, CDR1 is PRHDT and CDR2 is FYEKMQ (reference sequence). CDR3 length equals 16 residues. In nucleotides, the CDR3 is TGTGCCAGCAGCTATCGGACTAGCGGCTACCAAGAGACCCAGTTCTTC. Translating it yields CASSYRTSGYQETQFF.

This chain connects TRBV9 to TRBJ2-3; the D is unclear. V lost 0 bases, J lost 3 bases, and 2 bases lay in between. The CDR3 extends over 12 amino acids. The germline V gene encodes CDR1 SGDLS and CDR2 YYNGEE. The chain's CDR3 is CASSVATDTQYF. The CDR3 bases are TGTGCCAGCAGCGTAGCTACAGATACGCAGTATTTT.